The T cell receptor beta chain under discussion was sequenced for a study of cytomegalovirus exposure and HLA in healthy donors. Across the study: A later analysis reported the 95 to 150 validation repertoires used the same platform as the roughly 700 first-cohort repertoires.

About this clone: Its antigen is not identified.

Germline V gene data show CDR1 as LNHDA and CDR2 as SQIVND (reference sequence). The CDR3 extends over 13 amino acids. The ends were cut back, 6 bases at V and 4 bases at J, with 10 bases in the middle. Study observations and caveats: A list of approximately 160 TCR beta chains associated with cytomegalovirus was given. Reports showed the classifier diagnosing cytomegalovirus status with high specificity and sensitivity. In vitro data verified three CMV-associated chains as specific for CMV antigens.

Only in-frame clones appear in the TCRdb table, and some are missing; sequencing was by immunoSEQ multiplex PCR. The top ten clones hold over 2% of a sample with 75,000 to 85,000 clones, roughly 90% of them seen once. Sequencing input: PBMCs. The chain is built from TRBV19 and TRBJ2-1; D may be TRBD2 (5 bases). This TCR derives from a man aged 25-45 years in good health and CMV-seronegative. For the CDR3, the DNA is TGTGCCAGTAGCGGGCGGGTTTACAATGAGCAGTTCTTC. It encodes CASSGRVYNEQFF.